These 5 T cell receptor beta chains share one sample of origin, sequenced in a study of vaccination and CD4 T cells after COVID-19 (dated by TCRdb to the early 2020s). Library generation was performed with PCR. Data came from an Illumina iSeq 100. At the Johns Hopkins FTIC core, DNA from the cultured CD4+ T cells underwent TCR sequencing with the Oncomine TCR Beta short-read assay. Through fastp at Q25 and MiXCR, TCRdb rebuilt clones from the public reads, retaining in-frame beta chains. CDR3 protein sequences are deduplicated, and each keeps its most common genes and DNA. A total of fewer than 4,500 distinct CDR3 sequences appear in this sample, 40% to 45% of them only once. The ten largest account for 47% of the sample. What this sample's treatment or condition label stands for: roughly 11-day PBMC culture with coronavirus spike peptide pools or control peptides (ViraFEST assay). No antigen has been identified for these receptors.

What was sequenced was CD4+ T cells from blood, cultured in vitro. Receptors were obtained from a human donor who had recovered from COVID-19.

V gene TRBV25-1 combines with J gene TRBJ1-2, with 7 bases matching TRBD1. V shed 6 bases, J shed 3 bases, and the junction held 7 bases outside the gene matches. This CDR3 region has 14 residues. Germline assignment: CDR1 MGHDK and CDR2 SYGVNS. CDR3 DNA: TGTGCCAGCAGCAGACAGGGAGGAGACTATGGCTACACCTTC. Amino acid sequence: CASSRQGGDYGYTF.

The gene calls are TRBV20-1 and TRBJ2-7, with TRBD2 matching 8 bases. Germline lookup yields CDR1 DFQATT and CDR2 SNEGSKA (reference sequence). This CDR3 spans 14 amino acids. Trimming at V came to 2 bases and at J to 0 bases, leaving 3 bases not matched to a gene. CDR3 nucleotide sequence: TGCAGTGCTAGAAAACTAGCGGACTCCTACGAGCAGTACTTC. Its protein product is CSARKLADSYEQYF.

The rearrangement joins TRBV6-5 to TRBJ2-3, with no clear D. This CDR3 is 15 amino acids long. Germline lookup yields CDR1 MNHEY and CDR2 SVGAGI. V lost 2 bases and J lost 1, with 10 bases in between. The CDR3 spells CASSYRPAGTDTQYF. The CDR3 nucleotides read TGTGCCAGCAGTTACAGGCCAGCTGGCACAGATACGCAGTATTTT.

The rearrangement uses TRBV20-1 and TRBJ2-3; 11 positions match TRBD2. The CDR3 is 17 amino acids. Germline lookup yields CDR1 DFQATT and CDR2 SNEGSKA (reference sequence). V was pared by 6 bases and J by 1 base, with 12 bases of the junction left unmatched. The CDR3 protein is CSATPGTSGTGTDTQYF. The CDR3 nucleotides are TGCAGTGCAACTCCCGGGACTAGCGGCACAGGCACAGATACGCAGTATTTT.

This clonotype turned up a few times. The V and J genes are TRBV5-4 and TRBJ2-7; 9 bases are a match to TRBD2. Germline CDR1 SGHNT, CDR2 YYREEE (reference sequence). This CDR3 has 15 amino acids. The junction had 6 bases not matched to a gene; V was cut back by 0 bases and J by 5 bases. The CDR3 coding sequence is TGTGCCAGCAGCTTGGTAGCGGGAGCGCCGGACGAGCAGTACTTC. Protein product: CASSLVAGAPDEQYF.